Presented here are 5 T cell receptor beta chains from one specimen sequenced in a study of Ad26.COV2.S vaccination and SARS-CoV-2 variants (dated by TCRdb to about 2021). The library was generated by the immunoSEQ multiplex PCR assay. Held by TCRdb, this immuneACCESS table contains in-frame sequences only and omits some clones. Under half of the omission traces to an unresolved V gene where checked; the cause of the rest is unknown. Within this sample are about 480,000 clones, with roughly 89% of them counted one time only. The ten largest clones take up about 13% of the sample. This sample's treatment or condition label indicates: 15 to 20 received Ad26.COV2.S at low or high dose, single or two shots; a few received placebo; per-sample allocation not given. Repertoires of vaccine and placebo recipients were sequenced from samples taken on day 63 after the first injection. The sequences come from peripheral blood, collected in a trial of Ad26.COV2.S vaccine versus placebo. The receptor set was obtained from a person aged 18-65 years who received the Ad26.COV2.S COVID-19 vaccine or a placebo.

V usage is TRBV7-9 and J usage is TRBJ2-1; D is undetermined. CDR1 is SEHNR and CDR2 is FQNEAQ in the germline V gene (reference sequence). The V and J ends lost 4 bases and 7 bases respectively, with 5 bases between them. The CDR3 extends over 11 amino acids. The CDR3 DNA reads as TGTGCCAGCAGCTCCGCTAATGAGCAGTTCTTC. It translates to CASSSANEQFF.

The V gene is TRBV11-2, the J gene TRBJ2-3; the D is unclear. Trimming shortened V by 0 bases and J by 4 bases, and 11 bases separated the two germline ends. This CDR3 contains 15 residues. The V gene's germline CDR1 is SGHAT and CDR2 FQNNGV. CDR3 DNA: TGTGCCAGCAGCTTAGATCCCGGGCTAGCAGATACGCAGTATTTT. Its translation is CASSLDPGLADTQYF.

The V gene is TRBV18, the J gene TRBJ1-2; unclear D gene. Germline V gene data show CDR1 as KGHSH and CDR2 as LQKENI. The CDR3 extends over 11 amino acids. V lost 6 bases and J 8 bases, leaving 10 bases between the germline ends. DNA for the CDR3: TGTGCCAGCTCTCAACTGGCGGGCTACACCTTC. Translating it yields CASSQLAGYTF.

Only one count was recorded for this clone. This chain joins TRBV5-1 and TRBJ1-2, with no clear D. The CDR3 has 12 residues. V was shortened by 1 base and J by 6 bases, with 7 bases between the two germline ends. Germline V gene sequence: CDR1 SGHRS, CDR2 YFSETQ. CDR3 amino acids: CASSLPGNGYTF. The DNA of the CDR3 is TGCGCCAGCAGCTTGCCCGGGAATGGCTACACCTTC.

This clone was counted a single time. The chain employs TRBV28 and TRBJ1-1, with TRBD1 as a possible D gene (6 bases). Germline-derived CDR1 and CDR2 are MDHEN and SYDVKM. There are 13 residues in the CDR3. V was cut by 7 bases and J by 8 bases, with 17 bases left in between. The CDR3 sequence: CASTRGSGGEAFF. The CDR3 bases are TGTGCCAGCACGAGGGGGTCAGGAGGGGAAGCTTTCTTT. Filled out from reference TRBV28 and TRBJ1-1, the complete variable domain reads DVKVTQSSRYLVKRTGEKVFLECVQDMDHENMFWYRQDPGLGLRLIYFSYDVKMKEKGDIPEGYSVSREKKERFSLILESASTNQTSMYLCASTRGSGGEAFFGQGTRLTVV.